Listed here are 10 T cell receptor beta chains from one sample, sequenced in a study of T-cell reconstitution after alpha-beta-depleted transplantation in children. A TCRbeta library incorporating unique molecular identifiers was prepared. A single record per CDR3 protein comes from TCRdb applying MiXCR to the PCR reads. The top ten hold 5% to 6% of the sample, which has 200,000 to 250,000 distinct CDR3 sequences, roughly a tenth seen once. Sequences were derived from PBMCs from the stem cell graft donor, sampled from the stem cell graft. The source of these receptors is a human donor who donated a stem cell graft to a child with SCID.

This clonotype occurred many times. The chain couples TRBV6-1 to TRBJ2-7; 9 bases are shared with TRBD1. CDR1 is MNHNS, CDR2 SASEGT, per germline. This CDR3 is built from 16 residues. V was clipped by 1 base and J by 4 bases; unmatched bases: 8. The CDR3 sequence is CASSEGITQGAYEQYF. CDR3 in DNA: TGTGCCAGCAGTGAAGGAATTACACAGGGGGCTTACGAGCAGTACTTC.

This clonotype has a count of ten or more. J is TRBJ2-3 and V is TRBV5-1; a possible D gene is TRBD2 (6 bases). The CDR3 has 16 residues. Looked up from germline, CDR1 is SGHRS and CDR2 is YFSETQ. V was shortened by 4 bases and J by 4 bases, with 19 bases between the two germline ends. CDR3 DNA: TGCGCCAGCAGCCCGGAGGGCCCTAGGGTCCCAGATACGCAGTATTTT. Translating gives CASSPEGPRVPDTQYF. Based on the CDR3 plus reference TRBV5-1 and TRBJ2-3, the full variable domain is KAGVTQTPRYLIKTRGQQVTLSCSPISGHRSVSWYQQTPGQGLQFLFEYFSETQRNKGNFPGRFSGRQFSNSRSEMNVSTLELGDSALYLCASSPEGPRVPDTQYFGPGTRLTVL.

This clonotype was seen at least ten times. The rearrangement links TRBV5-1 to TRBJ1-2; D remains ambiguous. Germline lookup yields CDR1 SGHRS and CDR2 YFSETQ. V lost 4 bases, J lost 4 bases, and 11 bases lay in between. The CDR3 sequence is 13 residues long. The CDR3 DNA reads TGCGCCAGCAGCCCGGCTGGGTTCTATGGCTACACCTTC. Its protein product is CASSPAGFYGYTF.

Many counts were recorded for this clonotype. The gene calls are TRBV4-3 and TRBJ2-7; a weak D match, TRBD1 (6 bases). The V end lost 6 bases, the J end lost 0 bases, and 12 bases lay between the germline ends. This CDR3 is 14 amino acids long. Per the germline V gene, CDR1 is LGHNA and CDR2 is YSLEER. The CDR3, as DNA: TGCGCCAGCAGTGTGGGGGCAGGCTCCTACGAGCAGTACTTC. Amino acid sequence: CASSVGAGSYEQYF.

This clonotype was seen once. The chain couples TRBV10-3 to TRBJ2-7; TRBD1 matches at 7 bases. After removal of 4 bases from V and 7 bases from J, the junction contained 13 bases not matched to a gene. The CDR3 loop spans 15 amino acids. CDR1 and CDR2 (germline): ENHRY, SYGVKD. The CDR3 bases are TGTGCCATCAGTGTGCAGCGACAGGGTCTTGGGGAGCAGTACTTC. It encodes CAISVQRQGLGEQYF.

This clonotype was recorded many times. The chain employs TRBV12-3 or TRBV12-4 and TRBJ1-2, with TRBD1 as a possible D gene (5 bases). The CDR3 consists of 14 residues. Between the trimmed V and J ends, which lost 3 bases and 7 bases, there was a span of 15 bases. The CDR3 DNA follows: TGTGCCAGCAGTTTCTTGGGGGGTATTGGTGGCTACACCTTC. Translating gives CASSFLGGIGGYTF.

The chain carries TRBV18 and TRBJ2-1, with a possible D match to TRBD1 (6 bases). This CDR3 spans 15 amino acids. Germline lookup yields CDR1 KGHSH and CDR2 LQKENI. V was shortened by 6 bases and J by 4 bases, with 16 bases between the two germline ends. The chain's CDR3 is CASSPEGHLYNEQFF. The CDR3, as DNA: TGTGCCAGCTCCCCCGAGGGACACCTTTACAATGAGCAGTTCTTC.

At least ten counts were recorded for this clonotype. The J gene is TRBJ2-5, the V gene TRBV5-1, with D maybe TRBD1 (5 bases). The germline gives CDR1 SGHRS, CDR2 YFSETQ. V shed 4 bases and J shed 0 bases, with 13 bases lying between them. CDR3 size: 15 residues. The CDR3 region is CASSVGRRDQETQYF. The CDR3 DNA reads TGCGCCAGCAGCGTCGGGCGCAGGGACCAAGAGACCCAGTACTTC.

This clonotype was recorded at least ten times. V is TRBV5-1 and J is TRBJ2-1, with a possible D match to TRBD1 (6 bases). From germline, CDR1 is SGHRS and CDR2 YFSETQ. The V and J ends lost 4 bases and 5 bases respectively, with 19 bases between them. The CDR3 extends over 16 amino acids. Here the CDR3 DNA reads TGCGCCAGCAGCCCCACCTCGAACAGGGCCGACAATGAGCAGTTCTTC. This sequence encodes CASSPTSNRADNEQFF.

Ten or more counts support this clonotype. The rearrangement uses TRBV5-1 and TRBJ2-3; 11 nucleotides agree with TRBD1. The V and J ends lost 6 bases and 5 bases, in that order; junction bases with no gene match: 11. Germline V gene data show CDR1 as SGHRS and CDR2 as YFSETQ. The CDR3 extends over 16 amino acids. DNA for the CDR3: TGCGCCAGCAAACCCAGGACAGGGGGCTACGGAGATACGCAGTATTTT. It is translated as CASKPRTGGYGDTQYF.